The sequence of this T cell receptor beta chain was determined in a study of shared clonotypes between healthy human individuals. Study-level information: Researchers drew samples from two women and three men aged 18 to 49. CD4 naive cells filled three plates per donor, CD4 memory three, CD8 naive two and CD8 memory one.

Naive CD8 isolation took CD45RO-negative cells positively selected for CCR7 and excluded terminally differentiated effector memory CD45RA+ cells. The donor population consisted of healthy HIV-negative adults with no recent acute infections or vaccinations. The CDR3 spans 15 residues. V was clipped by 6 bases and J by 1 base, with 15 bases between them. Germline V gives CDR1 SEHNR, CDR2 FQNEAQ (reference sequence). Remarks on this clone: Distinct nucleotide sequences in the sample also encode this CDR3.

Using immunoSEQ multiplex PCR, the repertoire was profiled, and TCRdb retains in-frame clones only, with some absent. The sample contains approximately 1.9 million clones, just under 95% of which appear only once. The chain links TRBV7-9 to TRBJ1-1; TRBD1 might be the D (5 bases). The TCR originated in a man aged 18 to 30 in good health. Some clones in this sample may be carry-over from other donors' samples. The specimen was naive CD8+ T cells from PBMCs. CDR3 sequence: CASSPAGGSNTEAFF. The CDR3 DNA sequence: TGTGCCAGCAGTCCAGCTGGGGGTTCGAACACTGAAGCTTTCTTT.